What follows are 28 T cell receptor beta chains derived from one specimen sequenced in a study of cytomegalovirus exposure and HLA in healthy donors. It was with 60 Vbeta and 13 Jbeta primers that the PCR ran. The table came from immunoSEQ multiplex PCR; TCRdb's copy has only in-frame clones and leaves some out. The table lists 250,000 or so clones, approximately 81% of them singletons, with roughly 1.3% in the top ten. The source material was PBMCs. The receptors originated from a human donor in good health.

V usage is TRBV11-2 and J usage is TRBJ1-3; the D gene is possibly TRBD1 (6 bases). Germline CDR1 is SGHAT and CDR2 is FQNNGV. Between the trimmed V and J ends, which lost 0 bases and 2 bases, there was a span of 11 bases. The CDR3 is made up of 16 amino acids. The chain's CDR3 is CASSLDWGGAGNTIYF. The CDR3 DNA is TGTGCCAGCAGCTTAGATTGGGGGGGCGCTGGAAACACCATATATTTT.

The rearrangement links TRBV6-5 to TRBJ1-2; TRBD1 aligns across 7 bases. The CDR3 has 13 amino acids. Germline V gives CDR1 MNHEY, CDR2 SVGAGI. With V trimmed by 0 bases and J by 5 bases, 0 bases remained unmatched. The CDR3 sequence is CASSYSGQYGYTF. Written as DNA, the CDR3 is TGTGCCAGCAGTTACTCGGGACAGTATGGCTACACCTTC.

This chain joins TRBV28 and TRBJ1-2; 7 bases fit TRBD1. Germline V CDR1 and CDR2: MDHEN, SYDVKM. The J segment lost 5 bases and the V segment lost 6 bases, leaving 12 bases of the junction unmatched. The CDR3 extends over 15 amino acids. CDR3 sequence reads: CASSQPSTGVYGYTF. DNA for the CDR3: TGTGCCAGCAGCCAACCGTCTACAGGGGTGTATGGCTACACCTTC.

The rearrangement uses TRBV27 and TRBJ2-5, with TRBD2 matching over 11 bases. The CDR3 has 14 amino acids. Germline V CDR1 and CDR2: MNHEY, SMNVEV (reference sequence). V gave up 9 bases and J gave up 2 bases; unmatched junction bases: 5. CDR3 nucleotides: TGTGCCAGAGTAGCGGGAGGGTTTCAAGAGACCCAGTACTTC. Its protein product is CARVAGGFQETQYF.

V and J are TRBV28 and TRBJ2-1; TRBD2 is a possible D gene (6 bases). Germline V gives CDR1 MDHEN, CDR2 SYDVKM. The V end was cut by 6 bases, the J end by 8 bases, with 23 bases between. This CDR3 is built from 16 residues. CDR3 DNA sequence: TGTGCCAGCAGCCCGTCCGTTTCCGCGGGAACCTATGAGCAGTTCTTC. It encodes CASSPSVSAGTYEQFF.

The chain carries TRBV19 and TRBJ2-7; 8 bases fit TRBD2. This CDR3 is built from 15 residues. With 3 bases clipped from V and 3 bases from J, the junction kept 7 bases outside the gene matches. Germline V CDR1 and CDR2: LNHDA, SQIVND (reference sequence). The CDR3: CASSIPGRAIYEQYF. In DNA, the CDR3 is TGTGCCAGTAGTATTCCCGGGAGGGCTATCTACGAGCAGTACTTC.

This chain joins TRBV13 and TRBJ2-5; 11 nucleotides agree with TRBD1. V shed 4 bases, J shed 4 bases, and the junction held 8 bases outside the gene matches. The CDR3 is 16 residues long. Per the germline V gene, CDR1 is PRHDT and CDR2 is FYEKMQ (reference sequence). CDR3 region: CASSWGQGVESETQYF. The CDR3 DNA sequence: TGTGCCAGCAGCTGGGGACAGGGGGTTGAGTCAGAGACCCAGTACTTC.

The V and J genes are TRBV5-3 and TRBJ2-5, with D perhaps TRBD1 (6 bases). TRBV5-3 has ORF status, its function being uncertain. The CDR3 consists of 15 residues. V was pared by 1 base and J by 0 bases, with 10 bases between. The CDR3 region has the DNA TGTGCCAGAAGCTTGAACAGACAGGACCAAGAGACCCAGTACTTC. Translated, it gives CARSLNRQDQETQYF.

The V call is TRBV7-2, the J call TRBJ2-3; no reliable D call. Trimming pared 1 base from V and 1 base from J, leaving 9 bases between. The CDR3 contains 15 residues. From germline, CDR1 is SGHTA and CDR2 FQGNSA. DNA of the CDR3: TGTGCCAGCAGCTTAGTAAGCGCTGGCACAGATACGCAGTATTTT. As protein: CASSLVSAGTDTQYF.

The chain joins TRBV7-9 to TRBJ1-1; the match to TRBD1 covers 8 bases. CDR1 and CDR2 from the germline V gene are SEHNR and FQNEAQ (reference sequence). V trimming: 5 bases; J trimming: 1 base; junction bases outside the gene matches: 6. This CDR3 has 15 amino acids. The CDR3 spells CASSPRQGPNTEAFF. In nucleotides, the CDR3 is TGTGCCAGCAGCCCCCGACAGGGGCCGAACACTGAAGCTTTCTTT.

CDR3 amino acids: CASSFRQGAIPGELFF. CDR3 DNA sequence: TGCGCCAGCAGCTTCAGGCAGGGGGCAATCCCCGGGGAGCTGTTTTTT. This chain links TRBV5-1 with TRBJ2-2, with 8 bases identical to TRBD1. CDR3 size: 16 residues. Germline V gene data show CDR1 as SGHRS and CDR2 as YFSETQ. Germline trimming cut 2 bases from V and 6 bases from J; bases unmatched to any gene: 9. Together with reference TRBV5-1 and TRBJ2-2, the CDR3 gives the full variable domain: KAGVTQTPRYLIKTRGQQVTLSCSPISGHRSVSWYQQTPGQGLQFLFEYFSETQRNKGNFPGRFSGRQFSNSRSEMNVSTLELGDSALYLCASSFRQGAIPGELFFGEGSRLTVL.

CDR3 sequence reads: CASSFRLTGTENSPLHF. DNA for the CDR3: TGTGCCAGCAGCTTTAGACTGACCGGGACAGAGAATTCACCCCTCCACTTT. The rearrangement joins TRBV5-6 to TRBJ1-6; 7 bases are shared with TRBD1. This CDR3 has 17 amino acids. J was trimmed by 7 bases and V by 2 bases; bases with no gene match: 12. Germline V CDR1 and CDR2: SGHDT, YYEEEE. Full variable domain (remainder filled in from reference TRBV5-6 and TRBJ1-6): DAGVTQSPTHLIKTRGQQVTLRCSPKSGHDTVSWYQQALGQGPQFIFQYYEEEERQRGNFPDRFSGHQFPNYSSELNVNALLLGDSALYLCASSFRLTGTENSPLHFGNGTRLTVT.

CDR3 protein: CASSHTGGADHYGYTF. CDR3 nucleotides: TGTGCCAGCAGCCACACAGGGGGCGCCGATCATTATGGCTACACCTTC. The chain uses TRBV11-2 and TRBJ1-2; TRBD1 agrees at 9 bases. The V gene's germline CDR1 is SGHAT and CDR2 FQNNGV. The CDR3 length is 16 residues. Trimming cost V 5 bases and J 5 bases; bases outside gene matches: 12.

This chain connects TRBV4-1 to TRBJ1-4, with D tentatively TRBD1 (5 bases). Looked up from germline, CDR1 is MGHRA and CDR2 is YSYEKL. The CDR3 has 22 amino acids. The germline V and J ends were trimmed by 0 bases and 0 bases, with 26 bases remaining between them. The CDR3 loop is CASSQERGTGVGNPATNEKLFF. Here the CDR3 DNA reads TGCGCCAGCAGCCAAGAAAGAGGGACTGGGGTAGGGAACCCTGCAACTAATGAAAAACTGTTTTTT.

The chain uses TRBV18 and TRBJ2-7; D is perhaps TRBD2 (5 bases). Germline values: CDR1 KGHSH, CDR2 LQKENI. V dropped 3 bases and J dropped 5 bases, with 20 bases sitting between them. This CDR3 has 16 amino acids. Written as DNA, the CDR3 is TGTGCCAGCTCACCGACACGGAGGAGCAGATACGACGAGCAGTACTTC. Its translation is CASSPTRRSRYDEQYF. Full variable domain (remainder filled in from reference TRBV18 and TRBJ2-7): NAGVMQNPRHLVRRRGQEARLRCSPMKGHSHVYWYRQLPEEGLKFMVYLQKENIIDESGMPKERFSAEFPKEGPSILRIQQVVRGDSAAYFCASSPTRRSRYDEQYFGPGTRLTVT.

V and J are TRBV18 and TRBJ2-2; a weak D match, TRBD1 (6 bases). The germline V gene encodes CDR1 KGHSH and CDR2 LQKENI. The CDR3 totals 14 residues. V gave up 2 bases and J gave up 4 bases, with 8 bases separating them. The CDR3 nucleotides are TGTGCCAGCTCACCAAACAGGGCCACCGGGGAGCTGTTTTTT. The encoded protein is CASSPNRATGELFF.

The gene calls are TRBV6-6 and TRBJ2-7; D gene unclear. CDR1 and CDR2 (germline): MNHNY, SVGAGI (reference sequence). Trimming removed 4 bases at V and 0 bases at J, with 7 bases between. CDR3 length: 13 amino acids. In DNA, the CDR3 is TGTGCCAGCAGTTGGCCTAGCTCCTACGAGCAGTACTTC. Protein product: CASSWPSSYEQYF.

The chain employs TRBV11-2 and TRBJ1-2; 7 bases are shared with TRBD1. This CDR3 region has 16 residues. Germline V lookup: CDR1 SGHAT, CDR2 FQNNGV. The junction had 9 bases not matched to a gene; V was cut back by 4 bases and J by 1 base. This CDR3 reads CASSSLTGALNYGYTF. CDR3 nucleotides: TGTGCCAGCAGCTCGTTAACAGGGGCTCTTAACTATGGCTACACCTTC.

The rearrangement joins TRBV7-9 to TRBJ2-5; 7 bases are a match to TRBD2. V dropped 0 bases and J dropped 9; count of bases not matched to a gene: 1. CDR3 length: 12 amino acids. Germline V lookup: CDR1 SEHNR, CDR2 FQNEAQ (reference sequence). CDR3 sequence reads: CASSLAGGAQYF. The CDR3 DNA follows: TGTGCCAGCAGCTTAGCGGGAGGGGCCCAGTACTTC.

The chain couples TRBV6-1 to TRBJ2-1; D is unresolved. This CDR3 comprises 11 residues. Trimming shortened V by 11 bases and J by 4 bases, and 9 bases separated the two germline ends. Germline CDR1 is MNHNS and CDR2 is SASEGT. In DNA, the CDR3 is TGTGCCGCCGAGAGATACAATGAGCAGTTCTTC. Amino acid sequence: CAAERYNEQFF.

V gene TRBV18 combines with J gene TRBJ2-7; D is perhaps TRBD1 (6 bases). Germline-derived CDR1 and CDR2 are KGHSH and LQKENI. This CDR3 has 18 amino acids. V lost 3 bases and J lost 2, with 23 bases in between. CDR3 nucleotide sequence: TGTGCCAGCTCACCCTGGACAAAAAATCAGGGGATCACCTACGAGCAGTACTTC. Translating it yields CASSPWTKNQGITYEQYF.

This clone came up once. V and J are TRBV7-6 and TRBJ2-7, with a weak D call TRBD2 (6 bases). The CDR3 contains 14 residues. The germline V gene encodes CDR1 SGHVS and CDR2 FNYEAQ. Trimming pared 1 base from V and 1 base from J, leaving 8 bases between. CDR3 sequence (DNA): TGTGCCAGCAGCTTAGGCGGGATTTCCTACGAGCAGTACTTC. Its protein is CASSLGGISYEQYF.

The count of this clone is one. The chain joins TRBV9 to TRBJ1-2; tentative D call: TRBD1 (5 bases). The CDR3 is 13 residues long. Germline-derived CDR1 and CDR2 are SGDLS and YYNGEE. Trimming removed 3 bases from V and 6 bases from J, with 12 bases in between. The CDR3 is CASSASGLNGYTF. Written as DNA, the CDR3 is TGTGCCAGCAGCGCATCGGGACTCAATGGCTACACCTTC.

This clone has only a few counts. The rearrangement links TRBV4-2 to TRBJ2-1, with TRBD2 identical over 7 bases. The J segment lost 8 bases and the V segment lost 1 base, leaving 5 bases of the junction unmatched. This CDR3 has 14 amino acids. Germline V CDR1 and CDR2: LGHNA, YNFKEQ. CDR3 in DNA: TGTGCCAGCAGCCAAGGGGCGCGGGAGTATGAGCAGTTCTTC. Its protein product is CASSQGAREYEQFF.

The chain couples TRBV13 to TRBJ2-2; the D is unclear. Trimming stripped 5 bases from V and 5 bases from J, with 6 bases between. The germline CDR1 and CDR2 sequences are PRHDT and FYEKMQ (reference sequence). CDR3 length: 12 residues. The CDR3 sequence: CASSLLTGELFF. DNA of the CDR3: TGTGCCAGCAGCCTCCTTACCGGGGAGCTGTTTTTT. The whole variable domain, filled in from reference TRBV13 and TRBJ2-2, reads AAGVIQSPRHLIKEKRETATLKCYPIPRHDTVYWYQQGPGQDPQFLISFYEKMQSDKGSIPDRFSAQQFSDYHSELNMSSLELGDSALYFCASSLLTGELFFGEGSRLTVL.

V and J are TRBV6-1 and TRBJ1-2; 7 nucleotides align to TRBD1. The CDR3 covers 15 residues. Germline CDR1 is MNHNS and CDR2 is SASEGT. V was clipped by 6 bases and J by 4 bases; unmatched bases: 11. The CDR3 nucleotides read TGTGCCAGCAGAAACATCCCAGGGGGACTCTATGGCTACACCTTC. Translated, it gives CASRNIPGGLYGYTF.

A note on this clone: The junction differs from germline at one of its ends, possibly a read error. The chain joins TRBV19 to TRBJ2-6; 11 bases fit TRBD2. Germline V gene data show CDR1 as LNHDA and CDR2 as SQIVND (reference sequence). This CDR3 region has 20 residues. For the CDR3, the DNA is TGTGCCAGTAATATAGTTCGTTTTGGTAGCGGGAGGGCTGGGGCCAACGTCCTGACTTTC. Its translation is CASNIVRFGSGRAGANVLTF.

The chain uses TRBV10-3 and TRBJ2-3; 12 bases map to TRBD2. The CDR3 runs to 17 residues. The junction had 5 bases not matched to a gene; V was cut back by 4 bases and J by 0 bases. Germline CDR1 is ENHRY and CDR2 is SYGVKD. DNA of the CDR3: TGTGCCATCAGTGCCGGACTAGCGGGAACTAGCACAGATACGCAGTATTTT. It encodes CAISAGLAGTSTDTQYF.